Following are 2 T cell receptor delta chains from one sample sequenced in a study of gamma-delta chains in newborns, infants, children (dated by TCRdb to the late 2010s). Sequencing was carried out with an Illumina MiSeq. With CATT, TCRdb called clones again from the public reads; duplicate DNA rows were later joined. In this sample the table shows roughly 10,000 delta-chain clones, 20% to 25% of which occur a single time. Jointly, the top ten make up less than 5.5% of the sample. The sample was blood. The receptors come from a child who was a newborn, infant or young child, either healthy, febrile or measles-vaccinated (not recorded which).

The sample holds a few counts of this clone. The V call is TRDV2, the J call TRDJ1, with 12 bases fitting TRDD3. This CDR3 is 14 amino acids long. The V gene's germline CDR1 is GEAIGNYY and CDR2 EKD. J gave up 7 bases and V 3 bases, and 5 bases lay outside the gene matches. The CDR3 nucleotides are TGTGCCTGTGACGAGCTGGGGGATACGCCTAAACTCATCTTT. It encodes CACDELGDTPKLIF.

This clone came up a few times. The chain employs TRDV2 and TRDJ1, with 12 bases aligning to TRDD3. Germline V lookup: CDR1 GEAIGNYY, CDR2 EKD. The V segment lost 3 bases and the J segment 2 bases; nucleotides outside the gene matches: 15. The CDR3 consists of 19 residues. CDR3 protein: CACDPVLGDTRAPTDKLIF. The CDR3 DNA reads TGTGCCTGTGACCCCGTACTGGGGGATACACGCGCTCCTACCGATAAACTCATCTTT.